Below, one TCR beta chain is given with its context. The sample originates from a study of cytomegalovirus exposure and HLA in healthy donors. PCR was performed using 60 Vbeta and 13 Jbeta primers. Clones were sequenced by immunoSEQ multiplex PCR, and TCRdb holds only the in-frame ones, with some missing. This sample has about 57,000 clones, with approximately 80% found just once. Germline V CDR1 and CDR2: SGHTA, FQGTGA. The CDR3 spans 14 residues. The V end was cut by 3 bases, the J end by 6 bases, with 12 bases between. Sequenced: PBMCs. The J gene is TRBJ2-1, the V gene TRBV7-3, with TRBD2 as a possible D gene (5 bases). This clonotype was sampled from a male donor in good health and CMV-seronegative. The CDR3 sequence is CASSFSGNTNEQFF. In DNA form, the CDR3 reads TGTGCCAGCAGCTTCTCCGGGAACACCAATGAGCAGTTCTTC.